There are many counts of the clone carrying this T cell receptor beta chain. Antigen: not known. This record belongs to a study of human T cells and chemical hapten exposure. About the research overall: On about 2 cm by about 2 cm of upper inner arm skin, sensitization was performed with 2% DPC.

This sample's time point: pre-sensitization, week 0. As for treatment: therapeutic diphenylcyclopropenone sensitization with weekly scalp DPC. Individual cDNA molecules each carried unique molecular identifiers attached by the library. From the RACE reads, TCRdb called clonotypes with MiXCR, one entry per CDR3 protein. The sample has around 300,000 distinct CDR3 sequences; 5% to 6.5% are singletons. This CDR3 region has 19 residues. Trimming left V 2 bases short and J 0 bases short, with 20 bases between. CDR1 SGHVS and CDR2 FNYEAQ come from the germline V gene. General study results and limits: DPC sensitization did not alter TCRs above 1 in 1000 frequency. Significantly greater numbers of large CDR3 similarity clusters came from expanded TCRs than from controls.

The origin of this receptor is a woman aged 18-29 years with alopecia areata. Some clones in this sample may be carry-over from other donors' samples. The sequenced sample was whole blood, obtained in connection with sensitization to the hapten diphenylcyclopropenone (DPC). This chain uses TRBV7-6 with TRBJ1-3; possibly TRBD1 for D (6 bases). DNA of the CDR3: TGTGCCAGCAGCTTAAGGAATCGGGACACATTAGTCTCTGGAAACACCATATATTTT. It specifies CASSLRNRDTLVSGNTIYF.